A selection of T cell receptor beta chains follows, all from one sample in a study of shared clonotypes between healthy human individuals. This table comes from immunoSEQ multiplex PCR, and its TCRdb copy is limited to in-frame clones, with some not included. The sample includes some 200,000 clones, approximately 70% of them seen just once. The sequencing sample was made of memory CD4+ T cells sorted from blood. These receptors originate from a man aged 30 to 45 in good health. Both conserved end residues are part of each CDR3. Each record gives: clone size, D gene, V gene, J gene, CDR3 protein, CDR3 DNA. D genes are given only for firm matches. Clone size is shown for a subset of rows, as once, few, many or a class of expanded clone.

>NA|NA|TRBV9|TRBJ2-1
CASSERLGSYNEQFF
TGTGCCAGCAGCGAGCGACTAGGCTCCTACAATGAGCAGTTCTTC
>NA|TRBD1|TRBV15|TRBJ2-7
CATSRDKAGGADEQYF
TGTGCCACCAGCAGAGATAAGGCAGGGGGCGCGGACGAGCAGTACTTC
>NA|NA|TRBV18|TRBJ2-3
CASSQQTDTDTQYF
TGTGCCAGCTCACAACAGACCGACACAGATACGCAGTATTTT
>NA|NA|TRBV5-1|TRBJ2-5
CASSLVGAAETQYF
TGCGCCAGCAGCTTGGTCGGTGCCGCAGAGACCCAGTACTTC
>NA|TRBD1|TRBV10-2|TRBJ1-4
CASSPTRGPNEKLFF
TGCGCCAGCAGTCCCACGAGGGGGCCTAATGAAAAACTGTTTTTT
>NA|TRBD2|TRBV27|TRBJ2-7
CASSRLAGELFEQYF
TGTGCCAGCAGCAGACTAGCGGGAGAGCTATTCGAGCAGTACTTC
>few|TRBD2|TRBV6-1|TRBJ2-5
CASSEDGWTSGAQETQYF
TGTGCCAGCAGTGAAGATGGTTGGACTAGCGGGGCTCAAGAGACCCAGTACTTC
>NA|NA|TRBV11-2|TRBJ1-1
CASTPPRNTEAFF
TGTGCCAGCACCCCTCCTCGAAACACTGAAGCTTTCTTT
>few|NA|TRBV14|TRBJ2-1
CASRHETINEQFF
TGTGCCAGCAGGCACGAGACTATCAATGAGCAGTTCTTC
>NA|NA|TRBV5-1|TRBJ1-1
CASSLDMNTEAFF
TGCGCCAGCAGCTTGGATATGAACACTGAAGCTTTCTTT
>NA|NA|TRBV5-1|TRBJ1-1
CASSLGGGSLGTEAFF
TGCGCCAGCAGCTTGGGGGGTGGATCCCTCGGCACTGAAGCTTTCTTT
>NA|TRBD1|TRBV28|TRBJ1-2
CASSFQGGPLINGYTF
TGTGCCAGCAGTTTCCAGGGGGGACCGTTGATAAATGGCTACACCTTC
>NA|NA|TRBV12-5|TRBJ2-1
CASGLGTGGQFF
TGTGCTAGTGGTTTGGGGACGGGTGGGCAGTTCTTC
>NA|TRBD2|TRBV18|TRBJ2-1
CASSPPGLDYYNEQFF
TGTGCCAGCTCACCGCCGGGACTAGACTACTACAATGAGCAGTTCTTC
>NA|NA|TRBV7-4|TRBJ2-5
CASSPIGVGRLLQETQYF
TGTGCCAGCAGCCCCATTGGGGTTGGCAGACTACTTCAAGAGACCCAGTACTTC
>NA|TRBD2|TRBV5-6|TRBJ2-1
CASSLNGLAGVDEQFF
TGTGCCAGCAGCTTGAATGGACTAGCGGGAGTGGATGAGCAGTTCTTC
>NA|TRBD2|TRBV18|TRBJ2-1
CASSPSGLADPSSYNEQFF
TGTGCCAGCTCACCATCTGGACTAGCGGACCCGAGCTCCTACAATGAGCAGTTCTTC
>NA|TRBD2|TRBV10-3|TRBJ2-7
CAIRVSGRSYEQYF
TGTGCCATCAGGGTTAGCGGGAGGTCCTACGAGCAGTACTTC
>NA|TRBD1|TRBV28|TRBJ2-7
CASMRTGTVHEQYF
TGTGCCAGCATGAGAACCGGGACAGTTCACGAGCAGTACTTC
>few|TRBD1|TRBV11-2|TRBJ2-2
CASSLEGGGTGELFF
TGTGCCAGCAGCTTGGAAGGGGGCGGGACCGGGGAGCTGTTTTTT